This TCR beta chain came from a study of T cell responses to AZD1222 COVID-19 vaccine. Assay: immunoSEQ multiplex PCR; the TCRdb copy retains only in-frame clones and omits some. Of tens of thousands of clones in the sample, about 93% were seen once. The CDR3 runs to 15 residues. Germline V gene sequence: CDR1 MNHEY, CDR2 SMNVEV (reference sequence). V was clipped by 6 bases and J by 0 bases, with 12 bases between them. V is TRBV27 and J is TRBJ1-3; D is undetermined. The sample was peripheral blood, taken on day 0 of MenACWY control vaccination. The source is an adult in good health. CDR3: CASSPWADSGNTIYF. The CDR3 DNA follows: TGTGCCAGCAGCCCATGGGCAGACTCTGGAAACACCATATATTTT.